The present T cell receptor (beta chain) was sequenced within a study of blood T cell repertoires in COVID-19. TCRdb keeps only in-frame clones here, not all; method: immunoSEQ multiplex PCR. This repertoire shows roughly 320,000 clones, over 75% found once; its top ten account for about 4.2%. This clone was recorded a few times. This CDR3 comprises 16 residues. V was cut by 1 base and J by 5 bases, with 17 bases left in between. CDR1 and CDR2 from the germline V gene are SGHAT and FQNNGV. The TCR was taken from a man aged 25-45 years who had recovered from COVID-19. The V gene is TRBV11-2, the J gene TRBJ1-1; a weak D match, TRBD1 (5 bases). Input material: PBMCs or T cells enriched from blood (not recorded which). CDR3 in amino acids: CASSLAGRSRRTEAFF. The CDR3 DNA reads as TGTGCCAGCAGCTTAGCAGGGCGAAGCCGCCGGACTGAAGCTTTCTTT.